This passage covers 10 T cell receptor beta chains from one sample sequenced in a study of cytomegalovirus exposure and HLA in healthy donors. Primers for the PCR totalled 60 Vbeta and 13 Jbeta. Profiling relied on immunoSEQ multiplex PCR, and the TCRdb table lists in-frame clones only, not all of them. The table has some 100,000 clones, approximately 77% seen once; the top ten hold 13% to 15%. Sequenced: PBMCs. The receptors were sampled from a male donor in good health and CMV-seropositive.

This chain links TRBV7-2 with TRBJ2-1; D uncertain. The CDR3 consists of 13 residues. Trimming took off 3 bases at V and 4 bases at J, with 7 bases between the two ends. From germline, CDR1 is SGHTA and CDR2 FQGNSA. The CDR3 loop is CASSLGLYNEQFF. In DNA form, the CDR3 reads TGTGCCAGCAGCTTGGGCCTTTACAATGAGCAGTTCTTC.

The chain employs TRBV9 and TRBJ2-6, with 7 positions matching TRBD1. Germline CDR1 reads SGDLS; CDR2 reads YYNGEE. This CDR3 comprises 20 residues. The trim removed 3 bases at V and 4 bases at J, leaving 19 bases unmatched. Here the CDR3 DNA reads TGTGCCAGCAGCGGTCGTCCCGGGACAGAGCTTACCGGGGGGGCCAACGTCCTGACTTTC. Translation gives CASSGRPGTELTGGANVLTF.

This chain uses TRBV28 with TRBJ1-3; 10 bases map to TRBD1. Germline V gene sequence: CDR1 MDHEN, CDR2 SYDVKM. V was pared by 5 bases and J by 4 bases, with 8 bases of the junction left unmatched. The CDR3 extends over 16 amino acids. CDR3: CASSTIDRGQGNTIYF. CDR3 nucleotides: TGTGCCAGCAGTACCATCGACAGGGGGCAGGGAAACACCATATATTTT. Combining the CDR3 with reference TRBV28 and TRBJ1-3 gives the whole variable domain DVKVTQSSRYLVKRTGEKVFLECVQDMDHENMFWYRQDPGLGLRLIYFSYDVKMKEKGDIPEGYSVSREKKERFSLILESASTNQTSMYLCASSTIDRGQGNTIYFGEGSWLTVV.

The genes are TRBV11-3 and TRBJ1-2; D not certain. The CDR3 is made up of 13 amino acids. V was trimmed by 1 base and J by 3 bases, leaving 6 bases between them. Germline values: CDR1 SGHNT, CDR2 YENEEA. DNA of the CDR3: TGTGCCAGCAGCTTAGGCCAGGACTATGGCTACACCTTC. Translated: CASSLGQDYGYTF.

The chain links TRBV19 to TRBJ2-7; possibly TRBD1 for D (6 bases). There are 16 residues in the CDR3. V dropped 6 bases and J dropped 4 bases, with 22 bases sitting between them. Germline loops: CDR1 LNHDA, CDR2 SQIVND (reference sequence). Here the CDR3 reads CASSTTGASTRYEQYF. Here the CDR3 DNA reads TGTGCCAGTAGCACGACAGGAGCAAGCACCCGTTACGAGCAGTACTTC. The full variable domain, its missing parts supplied by reference TRBV19 and TRBJ2-7, is DGGITQSPKYLFRKEGQNVTLSCEQNLNHDAMYWYRQDPGQGLRLIYYSQIVNDFQKGDIAEGYSVSREKKESFPLTVTSAQKNPTAFYLCASSTTGASTRYEQYFGPGTRLTVT.

The V and J genes are TRBV5-4 and TRBJ2-4; D unresolved. V was trimmed by 3 bases and J by 0 bases, leaving 7 bases between them. CDR3 length equals 14 residues. CDR1 and CDR2 (germline): SGHNT, YYREEE (reference sequence). This chain's CDR3 is CASSSELAKNIQYF. The DNA of the CDR3 is TGTGCCAGCAGCTCCGAACTAGCCAAAAACATTCAGTACTTC.

V is TRBV6-6 and J is TRBJ2-2; weak D call: TRBD1 (5 bases). The CDR3 runs to 13 residues. The germline V and J ends were trimmed by 6 bases and 3 bases, with 8 bases remaining between them. CDR1 is MNHNY and CDR2 is SVGAGI in the germline V gene (reference sequence). The CDR3 region is CASRQADTGELFF. The CDR3 DNA is TGTGCCAGCAGACAGGCCGACACCGGGGAGCTGTTTTTT.

This chain joins TRBV4-1 and TRBJ1-1, with TRBD1 matching over 7 bases. Trimming removed 4 bases from V and 1 base from J; junction bases left unmatched: 12. Germline V gene data show CDR1 as MGHRA and CDR2 as YSYEKL. The CDR3 is 17 amino acids. The CDR3 protein is CASSPLRGQEKNTEAFF. CDR3 bases: TGCGCCAGCAGCCCCTTGCGAGGACAGGAGAAGAACACTGAAGCTTTCTTT.

This clone has only one observation. One end of the junction does not line up with germline, which may come from a read error. This sequence joins TRBV6-1 and TRBJ2-3, with TRBD1 matching over 8 bases. Germline CDR1 reads MNHNS; CDR2 reads SASEGT. There are 15 residues in the CDR3. The CDR3 nucleotides read TGTGCCAGCAGGGAAGACAGGACAGGGTCAGATACGCAGTATTTT. Protein product: CASREDRTGSDTQYF.

The chain is built from TRBV6-1 and TRBJ1-1; D gene ambiguous. This CDR3 is built from 14 residues. Trimming stripped 6 bases from V and 0 bases from J, with 11 bases between. CDR1 MNHNS and CDR2 SASEGT come from the germline V gene. This CDR3 is CASRGDRMNTEAFF. The DNA of the CDR3 is TGTGCCAGCAGGGGCGATCGCATGAACACTGAAGCTTTCTTT.